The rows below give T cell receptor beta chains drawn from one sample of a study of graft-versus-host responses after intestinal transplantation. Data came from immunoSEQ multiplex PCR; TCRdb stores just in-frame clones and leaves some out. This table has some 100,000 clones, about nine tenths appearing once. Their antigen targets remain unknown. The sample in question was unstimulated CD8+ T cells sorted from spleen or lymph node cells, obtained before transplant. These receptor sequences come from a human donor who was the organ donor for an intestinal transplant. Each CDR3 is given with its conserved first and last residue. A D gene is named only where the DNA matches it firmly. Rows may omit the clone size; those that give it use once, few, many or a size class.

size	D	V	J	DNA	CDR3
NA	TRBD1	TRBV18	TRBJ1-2	TGTGCCAGCTCACCTATACAGGGGGCTGACGGCTACACCTTC	CASSPIQGADGYTF
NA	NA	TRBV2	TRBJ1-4	TGTGCCAGCAGCTGGGGTCAGGTAATGAAGGGAGATGAAAAACTGTTTTTT	CASSWGQVMKGDEKLFF
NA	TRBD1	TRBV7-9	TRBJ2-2	TGTGCCAGCAGCCGAACACGACAGGGCCCCTACACCGGGGAGCTGTTTTTT	CASSRTRQGPYTGELFF
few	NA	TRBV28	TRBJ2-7	TGTGCCAGCAGTCTCCAGGGCTACGAGCAGTACTTC	CASSLQGYEQYF
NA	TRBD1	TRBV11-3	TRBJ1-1	TGTGCCAGCAGCCCCGGACAGGGTAACACTGAAGCTTTCTTT	CASSPGQGNTEAFF
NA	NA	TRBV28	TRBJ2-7	TGTGCCAGCAGTTTATCAGGCCAACCCTACGAGCAGTACTTC	CASSLSGQPYEQYF
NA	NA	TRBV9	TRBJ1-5	TGTGCCAGCAGCGTAGGGGGGGGACAGCCCCAGCATTTT	CASSVGGGQPQHF
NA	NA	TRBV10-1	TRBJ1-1	TGCGCCAGCAGTGAGGAAACGACAGGCCCTGAAGCTTTCTTT	CASSEETTGPEAFF
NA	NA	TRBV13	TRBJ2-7	TGTGCCAGCAGCCTGCTATTTGGGGGGGGCCACGAGCAGTACTTC	CASSLLFGGGHEQYF
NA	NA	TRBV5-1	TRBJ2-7	TGCGCCAGCAGCTTAACGGGGTACGAGCAGTACTTC	CASSLTGYEQYF
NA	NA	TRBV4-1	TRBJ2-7	TGCGCCAGCAGCCCGTTCGAGGCGGGGGCGGCCTCCGAGCAGTACTTC	CASSPFEAGAASEQYF
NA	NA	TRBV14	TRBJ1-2	TGTGCCAGCAGTCAAGGAGAACGGGGGAACTATGGCTACACCTTC	CASSQGERGNYGYTF
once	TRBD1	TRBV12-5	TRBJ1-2	TGTGCTAGTGGTTTGTTCTTCGGACAGGGTTGGGATGGCTACACCTTC	CASGLFFGQGWDGYTF
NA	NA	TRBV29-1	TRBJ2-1	TGCAGCGTACCTCTAAGCGTTGAGGAGTATTTGCTAGCGGGACAGGGGTACAGAGAGCAGTTCTTC	CSVPLSVEEYLLAGQGYREQFF
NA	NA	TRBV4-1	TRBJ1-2	TGCGCCAGCAGCCAAGTTTATGTGCGGGGCTACACCTTC	CASSQVYVRGYTF
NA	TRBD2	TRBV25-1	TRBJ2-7	TGTGCCAGCGAGGGACTAGCGGGATTCTACGAGCAGTACTTC	CASEGLAGFYEQYF
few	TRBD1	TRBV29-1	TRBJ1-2	TGCAGCGTCCGGGACAGGCGCAACTATGGCTACACCTTC	CSVRDRRNYGYTF
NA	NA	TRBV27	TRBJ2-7	TGTGCCAGCAGTCCCAATCAGGTCATCGAGCAGTACTTC	CASSPNQVIEQYF
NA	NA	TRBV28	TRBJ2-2	TGTGCCAGCAAGCGGGCCAGGATATTTCTTTGGAACACCGGGGAGCTGTTTTTT	CASKRARIFLWNTGELFF
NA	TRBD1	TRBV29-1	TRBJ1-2	TGCAGCGTCGAAAAGGGACAGGCCTATGGCTACACCTTC	CSVEKGQAYGYTF
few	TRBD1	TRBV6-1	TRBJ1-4	TGTGCCAGCAGTGAATTTGAGGGGGCGGGTGAAAAACTGTTTTTT	CASSEFEGAGEKLFF
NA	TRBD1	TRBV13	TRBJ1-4	TGTGCCAGCAGCCTCGGACAGGCGTCCGAAAAACTGTTTTTT	CASSLGQASEKLFF
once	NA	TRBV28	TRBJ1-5	TGTGCCAGCAGTTTAGATCCGGGCAATCAGCCCCAGCATTTT	CASSLDPGNQPQHF
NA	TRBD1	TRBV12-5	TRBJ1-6	TGTGCTAGTGGTTGGGGATTTGACCGGGACAGGGATATCAAATCACCCCTCCACTTT	CASGWGFDRDRDIKSPLHF
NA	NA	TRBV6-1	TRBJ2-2	TGTGCCAGCAGGGCGCCGACAGACTTCACCGGGGAGCTGTTTTTT	CASRAPTDFTGELFF
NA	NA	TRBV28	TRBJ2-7	TGTGCCAGCAGTTTGAGGGCTATACAGACCGGAATAAACGAGCAGTACTTC	CASSLRAIQTGINEQYF
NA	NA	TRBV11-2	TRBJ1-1	TGTGCCAGCAGCACCAGGACAGAAACCATGAACACTGAAGCTTTCTTT	CASSTRTETMNTEAFF
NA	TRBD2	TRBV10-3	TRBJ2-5	TGTGCCACGCGGACTAGCGGGACGAAGAAGACCCAGTACTTC	CATRTSGTKKTQYF
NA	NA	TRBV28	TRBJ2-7	TGTGCCAGCAGGGCAATCGGAGGGGCCCCCTACGAGCAGTACTTC	CASRAIGGAPYEQYF
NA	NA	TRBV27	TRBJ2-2	TGTGCCAGCAGTTTATTCCCCTTAGCGCCTGGCGGGGAGCTGTTTTTT	CASSLFPLAPGGELFF
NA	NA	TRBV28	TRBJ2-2	TGTGCCAGCAGTTTCCCGTTCCCAGGGGTGATACCGAATGGGAACACCGGGGAGCTGTTTTTT	CASSFPFPGVIPNGNTGELFF
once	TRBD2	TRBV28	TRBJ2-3	TGTGCCAGCAGCCACCAGCGGGAGGGAACCACAGATACGCAGTATTTT	CASSHQREGTTDTQYF
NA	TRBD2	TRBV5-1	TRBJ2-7	TGCGCCAGCAGCTTGGGCCCTAGCGGGGGACCCTACGAGCAGTACTTC	CASSLGPSGGPYEQYF
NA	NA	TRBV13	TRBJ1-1	TGTGCCAGCAGCTTAAGGACAGTCATGAACACTGAAGCTTTCTTT	CASSLRTVMNTEAFF
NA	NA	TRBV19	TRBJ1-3	TGTGCCAGTAGTATGGTGGGAGATACTGGAAACACCATATATTTT	CASSMVGDTGNTIYF
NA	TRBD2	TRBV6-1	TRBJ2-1	TGTGCCAGCAGCCGTAAGCGGGAGCTTTACAATGAGCAGTTCTTC	CASSRKRELYNEQFF
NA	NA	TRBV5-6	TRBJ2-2	TGTGCCAGCAGCTTGGCCCAGAACACCGGGGAGCTGTTTTTT	CASSLAQNTGELFF
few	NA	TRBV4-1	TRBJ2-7	TGCGCCAGCAGCCAAGACCGGGGTTACGAGCAGTACTTC	CASSQDRGYEQYF
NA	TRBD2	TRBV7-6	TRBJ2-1	TGTGCCAGCAGCTTAGGTCTAGCGGGAACCTACAATGAGCAGTTCTTC	CASSLGLAGTYNEQFF
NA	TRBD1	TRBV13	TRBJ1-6	TGTGCCAGCAGCTTAGCGGGTGGACAGGGTAGAAATTCACCCCTCCACTTT	CASSLAGGQGRNSPLHF
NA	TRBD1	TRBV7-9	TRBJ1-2	TGTGCCAGCAGCAACCGGGACAGGGCCTTGGAAGGCTACACCTTC	CASSNRDRALEGYTF
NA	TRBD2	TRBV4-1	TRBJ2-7	TGCGCCAGCAGCCAAGATCTTAGCGGGGGGGCCCTCTACGAGCAGTACTTC	CASSQDLSGGALYEQYF
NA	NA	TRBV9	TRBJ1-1	TGTGCCAGCAACGAAAAACAGGGATTGAACACTGAAGCTTTCTTT	CASNEKQGLNTEAFF
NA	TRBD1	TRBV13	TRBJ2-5	TGTGCCAGCAGCTCCCGGGACAGCCTACAAGAGACCCAGTACTTC	CASSSRDSLQETQYF
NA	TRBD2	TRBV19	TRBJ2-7	TGTGCCAGTAGTATTGGTAGCGGGACCTACGAGCAGTACTTC	CASSIGSGTYEQYF
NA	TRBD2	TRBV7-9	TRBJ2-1	TGTGCCAGCAGCTCGACTAGCGGGAACTACAATGAGCAGTTCTTC	CASSSTSGNYNEQFF
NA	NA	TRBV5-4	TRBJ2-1	TGTGCCAGCAGCGATGAATGGGGGGCCTACAATGAGCAGTTCTTC	CASSDEWGAYNEQFF
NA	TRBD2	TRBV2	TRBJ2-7	TGTGCCAGCAGTAACCCGGAGGAGCGGGAGACGATCGAGCAGTACTTC	CASSNPEERETIEQYF
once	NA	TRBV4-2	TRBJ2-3	TGTGCCAGCAGCCAGGGACTTAACCCGCCCACAGATACGCAGTATTTT	CASSQGLNPPTDTQYF
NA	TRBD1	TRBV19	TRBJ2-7	TGTGCCAGTAGTTCCTCAGGGGGACAGAGATCCTACGAGCAGTACTTC	CASSSSGGQRSYEQYF
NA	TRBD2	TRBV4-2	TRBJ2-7	TGTGCCAGCAGCCAGAGGCGGGAGGGCCCCTACGAGCAGTACTTC	CASSQRREGPYEQYF
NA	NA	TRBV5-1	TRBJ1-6	TGCGCCAGCAGCTTGGACAGGGTCCGGAATTCACCCCTCCACTTT	CASSLDRVRNSPLHF
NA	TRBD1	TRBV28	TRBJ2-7	TGTGCCAGCAGATCCGGGACAGGAGTTCGCTACGAGCAGTACTTC	CASRSGTGVRYEQYF
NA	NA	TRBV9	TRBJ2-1	TGTGCCAGCAGCCCCCAGGATACCTACAATGAGCAGTTCTTC	CASSPQDTYNEQFF
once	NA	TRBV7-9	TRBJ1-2	TGTGCCAGCAGCCCACCCACAGGGCTTAGCTATGGCTACACCTTC	CASSPPTGLSYGYTF
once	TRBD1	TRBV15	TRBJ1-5	TGTGCCACCAGCAGAGTTCAGGGGGCACATCAGCCCCAGCATTTT	CATSRVQGAHQPQHF
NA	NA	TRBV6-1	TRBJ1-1	TGTGCCAGCAGTGAAATTCGCGCAGGATTCACTGAAGCTTTCTTT	CASSEIRAGFTEAFF